The 6 T cell receptor beta chains below all came from one sample that was sequenced in a study of T cells after yellow fever vaccination. TCRdb redid the calling of the 5' RACE reads with MiXCR, one entry per CDR3 protein. This table has about 75,000 distinct CDR3 sequences, around 7.7% appearing once. The sequenced sample was CD8+ T cells sorted from PBMCs, obtained approximately 11 days after the first yellow fever vaccination. Every receptor here comes from a man younger than 35 who received the YFV17D yellow fever vaccine.

This clonotype was counted a few times. The CDR3, as DNA: TGTGCCAGCAGCTTAGGGACAATGAACACTGAAGCTTTCTTT. It translates to CASSLGTMNTEAFF. V is TRBV7-6 and J is TRBJ1-1, with a tentative D call TRBD1 (5 bases). The CDR3 totals 14 residues. Germline CDR1 reads SGHVS; CDR2 reads FNYEAQ. The V end lost 1 base, the J end lost 0 bases, and 6 bases lay between the germline ends. The variable domain in full, with the rest retrieved from reference TRBV7-6 and TRBJ1-1, is GAGVSQSPRYKVTKRGQDVALRCDPISGHVSLYWYRQALGQGPEFLTYFNYEAQQDKSGLPNDRFSAERPEGSISTLTIQRTEQRDSAMYRCASSLGTMNTEAFFGQGTRLTVV.

This clonotype appeared many times. J is TRBJ1-4 and V is TRBV27; D call uncertain. From germline, CDR1 is MNHEY and CDR2 SMNVEV (reference sequence). V lost 4 bases and J lost 5, with 14 bases in between. The CDR3 runs 15 residues. The CDR3 nucleotides read TGTGCCAGCAGTTCGCTCTTCCGGATGAATGAAAAACTGTTTTTT. Its protein product is CASSSLFRMNEKLFF.

In its sample, this clonotype was seen a few times. The V call is TRBV9, the J call TRBJ2-1, with a possible D match to TRBD2 (6 bases). Trimming took 3 bases from V and 8 from J, leaving 21 bases between them. CDR1 is SGDLS, CDR2 YYNGEE, per germline. This CDR3 has 16 residues. The CDR3 spells CASSETLLARADEQFF. The CDR3 coding sequence is TGTGCCAGCAGCGAGACCCTCCTAGCGAGGGCCGATGAGCAGTTCTTC.

This clonotype has more than one count but fewer than ten. The chain couples TRBV9 to TRBJ2-7; 7 bases line up with TRBD2. Trimming cost V 4 bases and J 2 bases; bases outside gene matches: 9. Germline-derived CDR1 and CDR2 are SGDLS and YYNGEE. The CDR3 covers 15 residues. The CDR3 is CASSSLADSPYEQYF. In DNA form, the CDR3 reads TGTGCCAGCAGCTCTCTAGCGGATAGCCCCTACGAGCAGTACTTC. The complete variable domain, with remaining parts taken from reference TRBV9 and TRBJ2-7, reads DSGVTQTPKHLITATGQRVTLRCSPRSGDLSVYWYQQSLDQGLQFLIQYYNGEERAKGNILERFSAQQFPDLHSELNLSSLELGDSALYFCASSSLADSPYEQYFGPGTRLTVT.

At least ten counts were recorded for this clonotype. This sequence joins TRBV7-9 and TRBJ2-5; D may be TRBD1 (5 bases). This CDR3 has 14 residues. The germline V gene encodes CDR1 SEHNR and CDR2 FQNEAQ (reference sequence). Trimming took 2 bases from V and 5 from J, leaving 12 bases between them. CDR3 residues: CASSLQGFGETQYF. DNA of the CDR3: TGTGCCAGCAGCTTACAGGGTTTTGGGGAGACCCAGTACTTC.

The V call is TRBV12-3 or TRBV12-4, the J call TRBJ2-1, with D unresolved. V gave up 6 bases and J gave up 8 bases, with 20 bases separating them. There are 15 residues in the CDR3. The CDR3 is CASSPPGPPIYEQFF. CDR3 DNA sequence: TGTGCCAGCAGCCCCCCCGGACCCCCAATATATGAGCAGTTCTTC.